This T cell receptor beta chain was obtained from a study of blood T cell repertoires in COVID-19. About the study: Whether acute or convalescent, the COVID-19 samples came from the United States, Italy and Spain.

Only in-frame clones appear in the TCRdb table, and some are missing; sequencing was by immunoSEQ multiplex PCR. The repertoire holds some 220,000 clones, with approximately 91% as singletons. The ends were cut back, 5 bases at V and 1 base at J, with 11 bases in the middle. The germline V gene has CDR1 SGHAT and CDR2 FQNNGV. The CDR3 has 15 amino acids. The specimen sequenced was peripheral blood. The sequence came from a young man with COVID-19, enrolled during active disease. The rearrangement uses TRBV11-2 and TRBJ2-2, with D possibly TRBD1 on 6 matching bases. CDR3 protein: CASSPTTGNTGELFF. The CDR3 region has the DNA TGTGCCAGCAGCCCCACGACAGGGAACACCGGGGAGCTGTTTTTT.